This T cell receptor beta chain was recorded in a study of blood T cell repertoires in COVID-19. Study information: The United States, Italy and Spain were the sources of the acute and convalescent COVID-19 samples.

Authors' data handling: Cell counts per sample came from amplifying reference gene primers. Here immunoSEQ multiplex PCR was the method, and the copy in TCRdb shows in-frame clones only, minus some. V, J and clone size are taken as reported in that table, and D and trimming were inferred from the DNA itself. The sample has fewer than 500,000 clones, 85% to 90% seen once. Germline V gives CDR1 SGHAT, CDR2 FQNNGV. V was clipped by 2 bases and J by 4 bases, with 5 bases between them. This CDR3 spans 12 amino acids. The chain uses TRBV11-2 and TRBJ2-5; D ambiguous. The source material was peripheral blood. This clonotype was obtained from a man younger than 35 with COVID-19, enrolled during active disease. CDR3 sequence: CASSLSVETQYF. The CDR3 coding sequence is TGTGCCAGCAGCTTATCTGTAGAGACCCAGTACTTC.